This T cell receptor (beta chain) was recorded in a study of T cells in Graves' hyperthyroidism and ophthalmopathy. Study observations and caveats: Most clonotypes expanded in thyroid above 0.001 were likewise present in blood. Classification by a 13 V-J model distinguished ophthalmopathy from stable hyperthyroidism.

Uncontrolled infection, other autoimmune disease, pregnancy or lactation disqualified patients from enrolment. Amplification targeted TCR beta CDR3 regions from RNA transcripts. HTBI primers were the set used in a first-round RT-PCR of the TCR CDR3. MiXCR, run by TCRdb on the multiplex PCR reads, gives a single entry per CDR3 protein. The table has 300,000 or so distinct CDR3 sequences, about 21% seen once; the top ten hold under 55%. At least ten counts were recorded for this clonotype. Its antigen is currently unknown. The germline gives CDR1 GTSNPN, CDR2 SVGIG (reference sequence). This CDR3 is built from 14 residues. V lost 7 bases and J lost 0; bases outside the gene matches: 6.

The chain uses TRBV30 and TRBJ2-3; TRBD2 aligns across 8 bases. This TCR was recovered from a woman aged 45-60 years with Graves' hyperthyroidism. Sample: blood. For the CDR3, the DNA is TGTGCCTTTGAGCGGGGGCAGAGCACAGATACGCAGTATTTT. Its protein product is CAFERGQSTDTQYF.